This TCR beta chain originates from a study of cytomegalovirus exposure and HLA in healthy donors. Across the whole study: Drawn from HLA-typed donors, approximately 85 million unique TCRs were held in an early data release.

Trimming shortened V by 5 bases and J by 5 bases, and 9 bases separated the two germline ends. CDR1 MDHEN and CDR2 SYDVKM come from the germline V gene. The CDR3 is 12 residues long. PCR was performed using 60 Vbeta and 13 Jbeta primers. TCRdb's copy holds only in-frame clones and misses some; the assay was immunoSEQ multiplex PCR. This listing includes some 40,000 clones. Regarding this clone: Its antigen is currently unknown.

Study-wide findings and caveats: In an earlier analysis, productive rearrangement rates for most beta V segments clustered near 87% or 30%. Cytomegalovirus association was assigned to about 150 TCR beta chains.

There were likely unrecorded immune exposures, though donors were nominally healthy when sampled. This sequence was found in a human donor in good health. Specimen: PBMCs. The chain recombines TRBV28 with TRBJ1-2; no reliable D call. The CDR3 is CASSITQYGYTF. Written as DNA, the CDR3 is TGTGCCAGCAGTATTACACAGTATGGCTACACCTTC.